This TCR beta chain derives from a study of blood T cell repertoires in COVID-19. Turning to the study itself: Donors in the United States, Italy and Spain gave samples during acute or convalescent COVID-19. From T cells, B-cell-depleted T cells, or PBMCs came the material, which was cDNA or gDNA.

Original analysis: Estimates of nucleated cell counts were drawn from the amplification of reference gene primers. Profiling relied on immunoSEQ multiplex PCR, and the TCRdb table lists in-frame clones only, not all of them. V, J and clone size are taken as reported in that table, and D and trimming were inferred from the DNA itself. This sample yields about 81,000 clones, of which 90% to 95% are seen a single time; 1.9% belongs to the top ten. The junction had 18 bases not matched to a gene; V was cut back by 5 bases and J by 10 bases. Germline lookup yields CDR1 SGHVS and CDR2 FNYEAQ. This CDR3 has 18 residues.

J is TRBJ1-6 and V is TRBV7-6; 9 positions agree with TRBD1. Input material: peripheral blood. The sequence was collected from a woman in her forties or fifties in a cohort sampled during active COVID-19. In DNA form, the CDR3 reads TGTGCCAGCAGCCCCATCAGGCCAGGACAGGGGATCGCATCACCCCTCCACTTT. Protein: CASSPIRPGQGIASPLHF.